This T cell receptor beta chain emerged from a study of T-cell reconstitution after alpha-beta-depleted transplantation in children. This clonotype was recorded at least ten times. This sample's TCRbeta library carried unique molecular identifier barcodes. TCRdb re-derived calls from the PCR reads in MiXCR, one entry per CDR3 protein. The sample records hundreds of thousands of distinct CDR3 sequences, approximately 22% being singletons. The germline CDR1 and CDR2 sequences are ENHRY and SYGVKD. Trimming pared 6 bases from V and 3 bases from J, leaving 5 bases between. This CDR3 is 11 amino acids long.

The chain recombines TRBV10-3 with TRBJ1-1; no definite D call. The input for sequencing was PBMCs, mostly from graft donor cells, taken 360 days after TCRalphabeta/CD19-depleted stem cell transplant. The TCR comes from a boy in the first two years of life who had a stem cell transplant for acute myeloid leukemia, so the T cells may come from the graft donor. CDR3 sequence (DNA): TGTGCCATCAGCCGAGACACTGAAGCTTTCTTT. Translating gives CAISRDTEAFF.